This entry concerns a single TCR beta chain. CDR3 length equals 14 residues. The germline gives CDR1 SGHVS, CDR2 FNYEAQ. Trimming removed 2 bases at V and 4 bases at J, with 12 bases between. 13 Jbeta primers and 60 Vbeta primers were used for the PCR. Only in-frame clones appear in the TCRdb table, and some are missing; sequencing was by immunoSEQ multiplex PCR. This sample yields some 60,000 clones, of which 85% are seen a single time; about 10% belongs to the top ten. The sample originates from a study of cytomegalovirus exposure and HLA in healthy donors. V gene TRBV7-6 combines with J gene TRBJ2-7; tentative D call: TRBD2 (5 bases). Sequenced material: PBMCs. This clonotype was sampled from a female donor in good health and CMV-seronegative. The CDR3, as DNA: TGTGCCAGCAGCTTAAGTGGGAGCGCGTACGAGCAGTACTTC. Translated: CASSLSGSAYEQYF.